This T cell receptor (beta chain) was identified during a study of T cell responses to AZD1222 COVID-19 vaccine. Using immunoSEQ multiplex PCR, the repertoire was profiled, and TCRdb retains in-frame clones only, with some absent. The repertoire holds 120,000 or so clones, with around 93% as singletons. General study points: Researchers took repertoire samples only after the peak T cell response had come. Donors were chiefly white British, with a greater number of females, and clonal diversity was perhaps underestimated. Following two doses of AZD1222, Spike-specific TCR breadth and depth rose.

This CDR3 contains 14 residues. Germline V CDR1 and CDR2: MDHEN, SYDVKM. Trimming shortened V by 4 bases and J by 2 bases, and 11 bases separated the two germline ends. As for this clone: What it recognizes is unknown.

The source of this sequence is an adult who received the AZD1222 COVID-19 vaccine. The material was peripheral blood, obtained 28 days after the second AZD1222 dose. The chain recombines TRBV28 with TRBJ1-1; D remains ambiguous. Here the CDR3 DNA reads TGTGCCAGCAGTTCCCTGGGCCATAACACTGAAGCTTTCTTT. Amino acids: CASSSLGHNTEAFF.